This T cell receptor (beta chain) comes out of a study of response to subunit inactivated influenza vaccine. Overall study findings and caveats: The authors proposed limited new T cell recruitment per seasonal influenza vaccination.

V was pared by 0 bases and J by 4 bases, with 5 bases between. The length of the CDR3 is 13 residues. Per germline, CDR1 SGHRS and CDR2 YFSETQ. MiXCR, applied by TCRdb to the RT-PCR reads, yields one record per CDR3 protein. The sample holds some 640,000 distinct CDR3 sequences, about 15% seen once. This clonotype occurred many times. What it binds is unknown. The clonotype originates from a middle-aged man who received an inactivated influenza vaccine. The chain uses TRBV5-1 and TRBJ1-5; D uncertain. The source material was PBMCs from blood, sampled 14 to 15 days before vaccination. The CDR3 bases are TGCGCCAGCAGCTTGGATACGAATCAGCCCCAGCATTTT. Its translation: CASSLDTNQPQHF.